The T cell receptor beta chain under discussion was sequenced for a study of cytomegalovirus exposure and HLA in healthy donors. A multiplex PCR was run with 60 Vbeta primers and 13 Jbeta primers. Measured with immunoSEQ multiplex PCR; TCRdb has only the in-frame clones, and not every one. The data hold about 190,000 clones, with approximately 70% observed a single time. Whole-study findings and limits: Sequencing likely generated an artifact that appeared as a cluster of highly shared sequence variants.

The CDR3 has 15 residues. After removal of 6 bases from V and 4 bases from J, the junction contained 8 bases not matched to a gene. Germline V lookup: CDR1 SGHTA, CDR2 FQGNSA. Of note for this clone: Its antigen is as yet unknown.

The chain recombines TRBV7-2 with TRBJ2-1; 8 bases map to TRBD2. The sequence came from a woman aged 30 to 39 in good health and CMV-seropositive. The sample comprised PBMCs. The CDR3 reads CASRPPGLDYNEQFF. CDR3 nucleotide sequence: TGTGCCAGCAGGCCTCCGGGACTAGATTACAATGAGCAGTTCTTC.